These 5 T cell receptor beta chains originate from one sample sequenced in a study of identical twins. Each CDR3 protein gets one entry after TCRdb re-called the 5' RACE reads with MiXCR. The sample contains about 660,000 distinct CDR3 sequences, less than 10% of which appear only once. This sample was shared with a second study, whose subject was yellow fever vaccine responses in identical twins.

Material for sequencing was PBMCs. These receptors were obtained from a woman aged 18-29 years in good health.

This clonotype was found many times. The V call is TRBV5-1, the J call TRBJ1-4, with a possible D match to TRBD1 (5 bases). The ends were cut back, 1 base at V and 9 bases at J, with 13 bases in the middle. Germline V gene lookup returns CDR1 SGHRS and CDR2 YFSETQ. The CDR3 consists of 14 residues. The CDR3 region is CASSLSGGSQKLFF. The CDR3 DNA follows: TGCGCCAGCAGCTTGAGTGGGGGTTCCCAAAAACTGTTTTTT.

This clonotype was seen at least ten times. The V call is TRBV21-1, the J call TRBJ2-2. TRBV21-1 is a listed pseudogene. There are 14 residues in the CDR3. CDR3 coding DNA: TGTGCCAGCAGCAAAGACGTTGTGACCGGGGAGCTGTTTTTT. Its translation: CASSKDVVTGELFF.

The chain links TRBV7-9 to TRBJ2-1, with D tentatively TRBD2 (6 bases). The germline V and J ends were trimmed by 2 bases and 0 bases, with 11 bases remaining between them. This CDR3 is 16 amino acids long. Germline V CDR1 and CDR2: SEHNR, FQNEAQ (reference sequence). The CDR3 spells CASSLTRGASYNEQFF. CDR3 bases: TGTGCCAGCAGCTTAACACGCGGGGCCTCCTACAATGAGCAGTTCTTC.

The chain uses TRBV7-9 and TRBJ2-7; D gene ambiguous. This CDR3 has 14 amino acids. Trimming shortened V by 0 bases and J by 1 base, and 7 bases separated the two germline ends. Germline CDR1 and CDR2: SEHNR and FQNEAQ (reference sequence). CDR3 nucleotide sequence: TGTGCCAGCAGCTTAGCCCACGATTCCTACGAGCAGTACTTC. As protein: CASSLAHDSYEQYF.

This clonotype was picked up many times. The chain combines TRBV4-2 with TRBJ2-1, with a weak D call TRBD2 (7 bases). V gave up 5 bases and J gave up 6 bases, with 14 bases separating them. The CDR3 has 14 residues. Germline CDR1 reads LGHNA; CDR2 reads YNFKEQ. CDR3 sequence reads: CASSFGGPGNEQFF. CDR3 in DNA: TGTGCCAGCAGCTTCGGGGGGCCAGGCAATGAGCAGTTCTTC.